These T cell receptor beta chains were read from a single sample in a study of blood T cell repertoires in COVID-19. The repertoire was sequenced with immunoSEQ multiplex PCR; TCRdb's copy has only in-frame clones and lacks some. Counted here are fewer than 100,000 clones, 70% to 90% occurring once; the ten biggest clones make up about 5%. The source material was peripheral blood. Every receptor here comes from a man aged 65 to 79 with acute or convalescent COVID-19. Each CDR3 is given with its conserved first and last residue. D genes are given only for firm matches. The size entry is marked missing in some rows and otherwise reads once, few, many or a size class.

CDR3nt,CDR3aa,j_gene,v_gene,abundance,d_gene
TGTGCTAGTGCCACGGGAGGGGAACAAGAGACCCAGTACTTC,CASATGGEQETQYF,TRBJ2-5,TRBV12-5,few,TRBD2
TGTGCCAGCAGCTTAGGAGGGTTTGAAAAACTGTTTTTT,CASSLGGFEKLFF,TRBJ1-4,TRBV7-8,.,.
TGTGCCAGCAGCCACGGGACTGCCGAGAACACCGGGGAGCTGTTTTTT,CASSHGTAENTGELFF,TRBJ2-2,TRBV28,.,.
TGTGCCAGCAGCTTAGGTAGCGGGGGGCTGACAGATACGCAGTATTTT,CASSLGSGGLTDTQYF,TRBJ2-3,TRBV11-1,.,TRBD2
TGCGCCAGCGGCCCCGGTATAGCCAAAAACATTCAGTACTTC,CASGPGIAKNIQYF,TRBJ2-4,TRBV4-1,.,.
TGTGCCAGTAGTTACAGGGGGCTAGACGAGCAGTACTTC,CASSYRGLDEQYF,TRBJ2-7,TRBV19,.,TRBD1
TGCGCCAGCAATTCGGACAGGGCTAATGAGCAGTTCTTC,CASNSDRANEQFF,TRBJ2-1,TRBV10-1,.,TRBD1
TGTGCCAGCAGCCTCTATAGGAGGACTGAAGCTTTCTTT,CASSLYRRTEAFF,TRBJ1-1,TRBV14,.,.
TGTGCCAGCTCCCCACAGGGAGAGGGTGGCTACACCTTC,CASSPQGEGGYTF,TRBJ1-2,TRBV18,.,.
TGTGCCAGCAGCCGGACAGGGATGGTTAACTATGGCTACACCTTC,CASSRTGMVNYGYTF,TRBJ1-2,TRBV7-2,.,TRBD1
TGTGCCAGCAGCTTAGAACCTCCCCAGGAAGCTTTCTTT,CASSLEPPQEAFF,TRBJ1-1,TRBV11-2,.,.
TGTGCCAGCAGTTTAGGGGGCAGCTATGGCTACACCTTC,CASSLGGSYGYTF,TRBJ1-2,TRBV28,.,.
TGTGCCAGTAGTATTAAGGCAGGGTTTTCCCTTACCTATGGCTACACCTTC,CASSIKAGFSLTYGYTF,TRBJ1-2,TRBV19,.,.
TGTGCCAGCAGCCAAGGACAGGCAACCTACGAGCAGTACTTC,CASSQGQATYEQYF,TRBJ2-7,TRBV14,.,.
TGTGCCAGCAGCCAAGGTGGTCCACAAGGCTACACCTTC,CASSQGGPQGYTF,TRBJ1-2,TRBV3-1/TRBV3-2,.,.
TGTGCCAGCAGCTTGGTCGTCTCAGGGGATTTTTTGGACACTGAAGCTTTCTTT,CASSLVVSGDFLDTEAFF,TRBJ1-1,TRBV5-6,few,.
TGTGCCAGCAGTCCGGGGACTAGCGGAACCTTCGGGGAGCTGTTTTTT,CASSPGTSGTFGELFF,TRBJ2-2,TRBV27,.,TRBD2
TGCGCCAGCAGTGTGACCCTGGGAGATGAAAAACTGTTTTTT,CASSVTLGDEKLFF,TRBJ1-4,TRBV10-2,.,.
TGTGCCAGCAGTTTCTCCTCTACACAGGGTGGCAATCAGCCCCAGCATTTT,CASSFSSTQGGNQPQHF,TRBJ1-5,TRBV27,.,.